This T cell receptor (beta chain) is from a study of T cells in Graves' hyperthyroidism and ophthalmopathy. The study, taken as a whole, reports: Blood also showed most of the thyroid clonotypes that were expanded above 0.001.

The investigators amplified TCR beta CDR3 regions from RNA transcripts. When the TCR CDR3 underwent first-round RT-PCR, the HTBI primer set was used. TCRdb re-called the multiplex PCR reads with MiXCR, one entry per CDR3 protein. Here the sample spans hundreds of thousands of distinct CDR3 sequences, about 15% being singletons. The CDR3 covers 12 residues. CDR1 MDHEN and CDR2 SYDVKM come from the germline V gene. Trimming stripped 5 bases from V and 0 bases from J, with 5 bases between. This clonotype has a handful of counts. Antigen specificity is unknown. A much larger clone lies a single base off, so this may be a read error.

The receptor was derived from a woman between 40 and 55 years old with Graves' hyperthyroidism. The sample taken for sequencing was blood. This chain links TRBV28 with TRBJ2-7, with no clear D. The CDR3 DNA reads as TGTGCCAGCAGTAAAGACTCCTACGAGCAGTACTTC. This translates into CASSKDSYEQYF.